This passage covers 31 T cell receptor beta chains from one sample sequenced in a study of low-dose radiotherapy and immunotherapy resistance in tumors. As to time point: after trial treatment. The treatment denotes: LDRT plus nivolumab, ipilimumab, low-dose cyclophosphamide and aspirin (RACIN trial). Priming of first-strand cDNA relied on TRAV- and TRBV-specific primers (covering alpha and beta chains). Both a constant-region primer and a V-primer adapter served to amplify TCRs across roughly 22 PCR cycles. TCRdb reprocessed the reads via MiXCR and lists one record per CDR3 protein. The sample includes about 97,000 distinct CDR3 sequences, less than 25% of them seen just once. The material sequenced was PBMCs, taken after low-dose radiotherapy plus immunotherapy. The receptors were gathered from a male donor with prostate cancer.

J is TRBJ2-3 and V is TRBV4-3; 9 bases match TRBD2. The CDR3 totals 16 residues. Per the germline V gene, CDR1 is LGHNA and CDR2 is YSLEER. V gave up 0 bases and J gave up 3 bases; unmatched junction bases: 4. CDR3 in amino acids: CASSQERAGGTDTQYF. In nucleotides, the CDR3 is TGCGCCAGCAGCCAAGAACGGGCGGGGGGGACAGATACGCAGTATTTT.

This clonotype turned up a few times. The gene calls are TRBV20-1 and TRBJ2-5; TRBD2 is a possible D gene (7 bases). V was clipped by 6 bases and J by 5 bases, with 22 bases between them. This CDR3 contains 15 residues. The V gene's germline CDR1 is DFQATT and CDR2 SNEGSKA (reference sequence). CDR3 region: CSAAPGGLAIETQYF. The DNA for the CDR3 is TGCAGTGCCGCGCCCGGGGGGCTAGCGATTGAGACCCAGTACTTC.

This clonotype showed up many times. The chain carries TRBV3-1 and TRBJ2-7; D is perhaps TRBD2 (5 bases). Germline V gene data show CDR1 as LGHDT and CDR2 as YNNKEL (reference sequence). V lost 4 bases and J lost 6, with 13 bases in between. This CDR3 spans 13 amino acids. The CDR3 loop is CASSPLERAEQYF. CDR3 DNA: TGTGCCAGCAGCCCTTTGGAGAGGGCCGAGCAGTACTTC.

The rearrangement links TRBV28 to TRBJ2-5, with D uncertain. Germline CDR1 reads MDHEN; CDR2 reads SYDVKM. V was clipped by 5 bases and J by 4 bases, with 11 bases between them. The CDR3 contains 13 residues. The CDR3 is CASSPPVPETQYF. The CDR3 DNA follows: TGTGCCAGCAGTCCCCCTGTTCCAGAGACCCAGTACTTC. The entire variable domain, with the rest obtained from reference TRBV28 and TRBJ2-5, is as follows: DVKVTQSSRYLVKRTGEKVFLECVQDMDHENMFWYRQDPGLGLRLIYFSYDVKMKEKGDIPEGYSVSREKKERFSLILESASTNQTSMYLCASSPPVPETQYFGPGTRLLVL.

The chain joins TRBV7-6 to TRBJ2-1; D possibly corresponds to TRBD1 (5 bases). Trimming cost V 5 bases and J 0 bases, with 14 bases left between them. This CDR3 has 16 residues. Germline V gene sequence: CDR1 SGHVS, CDR2 FNYEAQ. CDR3 DNA: TGTGCCAGCAGCCTCAGCAGGGCCTACTCCTACAATGAGCAGTTCTTC. Translated, it gives CASSLSRAYSYNEQFF.

This clonotype was detected many times. The chain employs TRBV3-1 and TRBJ2-7, with TRBD1 matching 7 bases. This CDR3 has 13 amino acids. The V and J ends lost 3 bases and 5 bases, in that order; junction bases with no gene match: 4. The germline V gene encodes CDR1 LGHDT and CDR2 YNNKEL (reference sequence). The CDR3 loop reads CASSHGQANEQYF. CDR3 coding DNA: TGTGCCAGCAGCCACGGACAGGCCAACGAGCAGTACTTC.

This clonotype was seen ten or more times. The chain is built from TRBV15 and TRBJ2-7, with TRBD1 as a possible D gene (6 bases). This CDR3 region has 14 residues. V was pared by 1 base and J by 6 bases, with 13 bases between. Germline V gene data show CDR1 as LNHNV and CDR2 as YYDKDF (reference sequence). The CDR3 coding sequence is TGTGCCACCAGCAGAGGAGGGGGTGTGGGCGAGCAGTACTTC. This sequence encodes CATSRGGGVGEQYF.

This clonotype was observed a few times. The CDR3: CASSYSMGADTQYF. As DNA, the CDR3 is TGTGCCAGCAGTTACTCGATGGGGGCAGATACGCAGTATTTT. The gene calls are TRBV6-5 and TRBJ2-3, with D possibly being TRBD1 or TRBD2 (5 bases each). Trimming removed 0 bases from V and 4 bases from J, with 8 bases in between. The germline CDR1 and CDR2 sequences are MNHEY and SVGAGI. The CDR3 has 14 amino acids.

The V and J genes are TRBV5-1 and TRBJ2-2; D is tentatively TRBD1 or TRBD2 (6 bases each). The CDR3 covers 16 residues. V lost 0 bases and J lost 4, with 13 bases in between. Germline lookup yields CDR1 SGHRS and CDR2 YFSETQ. CDR3 protein: CASSLAGGVSTGELFF. The CDR3 coding sequence is TGCGCCAGCAGCTTGGCCGGGGGCGTGAGCACCGGGGAGCTGTTTTTT.

This clonotype was detected ten times or more. This CDR3 reads CASSSLAATDTQYF. The CDR3 nucleotides read TGTGCCAGCAGTTCCCTAGCGGCCACAGATACGCAGTATTTT. J is TRBJ2-3 and V is TRBV7-2, with 7 bases that match TRBD2. V was clipped by 6 bases and J by 2 bases; unmatched bases: 5. Germline loops: CDR1 SGHTA, CDR2 FQGNSA. This CDR3 region has 14 residues.

This clonotype has ten or more counts. The V and J genes are TRBV18 and TRBJ2-5; D uncertain. CDR3 length equals 15 residues. The V gene lost 2 bases and the J gene lost 3 bases, with 13 bases spanning the gap. From germline, CDR1 is KGHSH and CDR2 LQKENI. CDR3 protein: CASSPTGGSEETQYF. DNA of the CDR3: TGTGCCAGCTCACCAACGGGTGGCAGCGAAGAGACCCAGTACTTC.

At least ten counts were recorded for this clonotype. The rearrangement uses TRBV10-3 and TRBJ2-7; D might be TRBD1 (5 bases). From germline, CDR1 is ENHRY and CDR2 SYGVKD. CDR3 length: 14 amino acids. V was trimmed by 6 bases and J by 6 bases, leaving 18 bases between them. DNA for the CDR3: TGTGCCATCAGGCGACAGCCCCAGGCGTCCGAGCAGTACTTC. Amino acid sequence: CAIRRQPQASEQYF.

This clonotype was observed many times. The gene calls are TRBV21-1 and TRBJ1-5; the tabulated D call, TRBD1, remains unverified against the DNA. TRBV21-1 constitutes a pseudogene. This CDR3 contains 15 residues. This CDR3 is CASSTLGGQGRPQHF. The CDR3 DNA reads as TGTGCCAGCAGCACCCTCGGGGGACAGGGGCGGCCCCAGCATTTT.

The sample holds a few counts of this clonotype. J is TRBJ1-4 and V is TRBV6-2 or TRBV6-3; D gene unclear. There are 11 residues in the CDR3. V lost 0 bases, J lost 11 bases, and 4 bases lay in between. Germline V lookup: CDR1 MNHEY, CDR2 SVGEGT. The CDR3, as DNA: TGTGCCAGCAGTTACTCGGCGAAACTGTTTTTT. Protein product: CASSYSAKLFF.

This clonotype was counted at least ten times. This rearrangement joins TRBV10-3 to TRBJ2-5; possible D gene TRBD2, 6 bases. The CDR3 length is 14 residues. V was shortened by 7 bases and J by 5 bases, with 17 bases between the two germline ends. The germline V gene encodes CDR1 ENHRY and CDR2 SYGVKD. CDR3 bases: TGTGCCATCAACGACGGGACTCCCTGGGAGACCCAGTACTTC. It yields the protein CAINDGTPWETQYF.

In the case of this clonotype: With only one base between it and a far larger clone, this is likely a read error. J is TRBJ2-3 and V is TRBV6-1; 8 positions agree with TRBD1. CDR3 length equals 12 residues. Germline V gene data show CDR1 as MNHNS and CDR2 as SASEGT. CDR3 sequence: CATGTGTVTQYF. The DNA for the CDR3 is TGTGCCACCGGGACAGGCACAGTTACGCAGTATTTT.

This clonotype was recorded at least ten times. The chain uses TRBV18 and TRBJ1-2; 8 nucleotides line up with TRBD1. The CDR3 has 15 residues. From germline, CDR1 is KGHSH and CDR2 LQKENI. With 2 bases clipped from V and 6 bases from J, the junction kept 8 bases outside the gene matches. The CDR3 DNA reads TGTGCCAGCTCACCAAGGACAGGGAGGGGAGATGGCTACACCTTC. The encoded protein is CASSPRTGRGDGYTF.

This clonotype came up many times. The chain links TRBV9 to TRBJ1-6, with D uncertain. V gave up 0 bases and J gave up 8 bases, with 12 bases separating them. Germline V lookup: CDR1 SGDLS, CDR2 YYNGEE. The CDR3 is made up of 15 amino acids. CDR3 residues: CASSVGSLPDSPLHF. Here the CDR3 DNA reads TGTGCCAGCAGCGTAGGTTCGCTCCCAGATTCACCCCTCCACTTT.

This clonotype was recorded a few times. The rearrangement joins TRBV6-2 or TRBV6-3 to TRBJ2-5; D perhaps matches TRBD2 (7 bases). V was cut by 5 bases and J by 4 bases, with 17 bases left in between. Germline values: CDR1 MNHEY, CDR2 SVGEGT. CDR3 length: 15 amino acids. The CDR3: CASSPRGGGGETQYF. CDR3 sequence (DNA): TGTGCCAGCAGTCCCCGAGGGGGAGGGGGAGAGACCCAGTACTTC.

At least ten counts were recorded for this clonotype. The chain carries TRBV7-6 and TRBJ1-1; possibly TRBD1 for D (5 bases). Trimming took 1 base from V and 4 from J, leaving 13 bases between them. The CDR3 covers 15 residues. Germline CDR1 reads SGHVS; CDR2 reads FNYEAQ. CDR3: CASSLGQGGSTEAFF. The CDR3 bases are TGTGCCAGCAGCTTAGGTCAGGGAGGGAGCACTGAAGCTTTCTTT.

This clonotype occurred many times. This chain joins TRBV29-1 and TRBJ1-3; D uncertain. Per the germline V gene, CDR1 is SQVTM and CDR2 is ANQGSEA. Trimming shortened V by 4 bases and J by 0 bases, and 4 bases separated the two germline ends. This CDR3 contains 12 residues. Here the CDR3 DNA reads TGCAGCGTTGGCAACTCTGGAAACACCATATATTTT. Its protein product is CSVGNSGNTIYF.

The table lists this clonotype with many counts. The V and J genes are TRBV5-1 and TRBJ1-5; possibly TRBD1 for D (6 bases). Germline CDR1 is SGHRS and CDR2 is YFSETQ. This CDR3 comprises 15 residues. Trimming shortened V by 0 bases and J by 1 base, and 8 bases separated the two germline ends. CDR3: CASSLGGASNQPQHF. In DNA form, the CDR3 reads TGCGCCAGCAGCTTGGGGGGGGCAAGCAATCAGCCCCAGCATTTT.

This clonotype was counted many times. V gene TRBV12-3 or TRBV12-4 combines with J gene TRBJ2-3, with D tentatively TRBD2 (5 bases). The CDR3 is 15 amino acids. Trimming took 3 bases from V and 1 from J, leaving 11 bases between them. The CDR3 region is CASSFRRGGTDTQYF. As DNA, the CDR3 is TGTGCCAGCAGTTTCCGACGGGGAGGCACAGATACGCAGTATTTT.

This clonotype has a count of ten or more. The V call is TRBV11-2, the J call TRBJ1-3; no clear D. The V gene's germline CDR1 is SGHAT and CDR2 FQNNGV. The CDR3 contains 14 residues. V was pared by 5 bases and J by 8 bases, with 16 bases between. This CDR3 reads CASSPNREGDTIYF. The CDR3 DNA reads TGTGCCAGCAGCCCCAACCGAGAGGGAGACACCATATATTTT.

This clonotype came up a few times. The V gene is TRBV29-1, the J gene TRBJ2-5, with no clear D. The CDR3 totals 10 residues. Trimming cost V 5 bases and J 3 bases, with 4 bases left between them. Germline-derived CDR1 and CDR2 are SQVTM and ANQGSEA. The chain's CDR3 is CSVTEETQYF. The CDR3 DNA is TGCAGCGTTACGGAAGAGACCCAGTACTTC.

This clonotype was picked up many times. The rearrangement joins TRBV7-6 to TRBJ2-7, with 8 bases fitting TRBD2. Trimming cost V 9 bases and J 2 bases; bases outside gene matches: 9. Germline V CDR1 and CDR2: SGHVS, FNYEAQ. This CDR3 is built from 14 residues. The CDR3 spells CASGRGGDAYEQYF. CDR3 DNA: TGTGCCAGTGGTCGGGGGGGGGATGCCTACGAGCAGTACTTC. The variable domain in full, with the rest retrieved from reference TRBV7-6 and TRBJ2-7, is GAGVSQSPRYKVTKRGQDVALRCDPISGHVSLYWYRQALGQGPEFLTYFNYEAQQDKSGLPNDRFSAERPEGSISTLTIQRTEQRDSAMYRCASGRGGDAYEQYFGPGTRLTVT.

At least ten counts were recorded for this clonotype. V gene TRBV12-3 or TRBV12-4 combines with J gene TRBJ2-3, with D perhaps TRBD1 (5 bases). This CDR3 spans 13 amino acids. Trimming took 7 bases from V and 5 from J, leaving 13 bases between them. The CDR3 spells CASTSRQGDTQYF. CDR3 coding DNA: TGTGCCAGCACCTCCCGTCAGGGAGATACGCAGTATTTT.

The table lists this clonotype with a few counts. The chain carries TRBV13 and TRBJ1-5, with D uncertain. The CDR3 extends over 14 amino acids. V lost 6 bases, J lost 3 bases, and 12 bases lay in between. Germline loops: CDR1 PRHDT, CDR2 FYEKMQ (reference sequence). The CDR3 loop is CASSEGRVNQPQHF. The DNA for the CDR3 is TGTGCCAGCAGTGAAGGCCGGGTCAATCAGCCCCAGCATTTT.

This clonotype was seen many times. The chain links TRBV27 to TRBJ1-1, with D perhaps matching TRBD1 (5 bases). The germline V and J ends were trimmed by 3 bases and 4 bases, with 15 bases remaining between them. This CDR3 is 15 amino acids long. Germline loops: CDR1 MNHEY, CDR2 SMNVEV (reference sequence). The CDR3 loop is CASSLGRVLGTEAFF. In nucleotides, the CDR3 is TGTGCCAGCAGTTTGGGGCGGGTTTTGGGCACTGAAGCTTTCTTT.

The chain joins TRBV6-2 or TRBV6-3 to TRBJ2-1, with 9 bases that match TRBD1. V trimming: 6 bases; J trimming: 14 bases; junction bases outside the gene matches: 8. Germline CDR1 is MNHEY and CDR2 is SVGEGT. CDR3 length equals 12 residues. The CDR3 DNA sequence: TGTGCCAGCAGCCGAGGGACAGGGCACGAGTTCTTC. Its translation: CASSRGTGHEFF.

This clonotype appeared many times. The chain employs TRBV27 and TRBJ2-1; 8 nucleotides agree with TRBD1. Germline lookup yields CDR1 MNHEY and CDR2 SMNVEV (reference sequence). After removal of 5 bases from V and 3 bases from J, the junction contained 0 bases not matched to a gene. The CDR3 totals 13 residues. The CDR3 DNA reads as TGTGCCAGCAGTACAGGGGGCTACAATGAGCAGTTCTTC. As protein: CASSTGGYNEQFF.